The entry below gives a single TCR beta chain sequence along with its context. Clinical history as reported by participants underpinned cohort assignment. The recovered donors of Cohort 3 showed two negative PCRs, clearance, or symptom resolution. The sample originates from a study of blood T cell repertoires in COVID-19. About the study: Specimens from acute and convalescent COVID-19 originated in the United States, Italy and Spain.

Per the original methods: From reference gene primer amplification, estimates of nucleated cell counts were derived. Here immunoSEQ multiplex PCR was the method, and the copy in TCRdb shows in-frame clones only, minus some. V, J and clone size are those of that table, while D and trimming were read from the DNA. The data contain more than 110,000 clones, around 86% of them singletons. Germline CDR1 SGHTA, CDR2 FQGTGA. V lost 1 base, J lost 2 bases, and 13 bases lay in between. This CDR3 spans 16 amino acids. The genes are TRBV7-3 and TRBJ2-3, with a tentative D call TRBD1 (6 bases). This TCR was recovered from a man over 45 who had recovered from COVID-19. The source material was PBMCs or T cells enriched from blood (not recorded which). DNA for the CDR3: TGTGCCAGCAGCTTAAGAGGGACACTAACCACAGATACGCAGTATTTT. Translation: CASSLRGTLTTDTQYF.